This T cell receptor (beta chain) originates from a study of T cell repertoires in cytomegalovirus infection. Study as a whole: Recently described HLA-C-restricted plus well-studied HLA-B-restricted CMV epitopes were used. Public TCR beta signature analysis indicated the presence of both CMV infection and matching HLA type.

General study findings and limits: Dominant in the ex vivo response were TCR beta clonotypes restricted by HLA-C and specific for CMV. Identification of carriers of CMV plus the relevant HLA was performed using cumulative public TCR beta family frequency.

This CDR3 comprises 12 residues. With 6 bases clipped from V and 10 bases from J, the junction kept 4 bases outside the gene matches. About this clonotype itself: The antigen is unknown.

TCRdb recomputed calls from the reads with MiXCR, one row per CDR3 protein. Among around 710,000 distinct CDR3 sequences listed, under 35% were seen once. The sequence was obtained from a human donor in good health (CMV status not recorded). Some clones in this sample may be carry-over from other donors' samples. The sequencing here drew on cultured CD8+ T cells from PBMCs, taken from culture after CMV antigen stimulation. The chain recombines TRBV12-3 or TRBV12-4 with TRBJ2-2; 8 positions match TRBD1. CDR3 DNA sequence: TGTGCCAGCAGAACAGGGGGTGAGGAGCTGTTTTTT. This translates into CASRTGGEELFF.